Below are 12 T cell receptor beta chains sequenced from a single sample in a study of T cells in Graves' hyperthyroidism and ophthalmopathy. Regions amplified from RNA transcripts were the TCR beta CDR3 regions. A first-round RT-PCR of the TCR CDR3 used the HTBI primer set. TCRdb itself ran the multiplex PCR reads through MiXCR, one entry per CDR3 protein. The sample lists hundreds of thousands of distinct CDR3 sequences, approximately 14% occurring once. The sample taken for sequencing was blood. Source of these receptors: a woman in her thirties or forties with Graves' hyperthyroidism.

The sample holds many counts of this clonotype. The genes are TRBV6-1 and TRBJ2-7; TRBD1 agrees at 8 bases. With V trimmed by 5 bases and J by 3 bases, 3 bases remained unmatched. The germline gives CDR1 MNHNS, CDR2 SASEGT. CDR3 length: 13 residues. The CDR3 is CASSWGQVYEQYF. As DNA, the CDR3 is TGTGCCAGCAGTTGGGGACAGGTCTACGAGCAGTACTTC.

The chain links TRBV5-5 to TRBJ1-2; D perhaps matches TRBD1 (5 bases). Germline lookup yields CDR1 SGHKS and CDR2 YYEKEE (reference sequence). Between the trimmed V and J ends, which lost 3 bases and 0 bases, there was a span of 9 bases. This CDR3 is 14 amino acids long. CDR3 nucleotides: TGTGCCAGCAGCTGGGACGGAACTAACTATGGCTACACCTTC. It encodes CASSWDGTNYGYTF.

In this sample, this clonotype turned up many times. This rearrangement joins TRBV5-6 to TRBJ2-1; D ambiguous. With the DNA end fitting TRBJ2-7 better, the J assignment may be wrong. This CDR3 spans 10 amino acids. The germline CDR1 and CDR2 sequences are SGHDT and YYEEEE. This chain's CDR3 is CASSHNEQYF. The CDR3, as DNA: TGTGCCAGCAGCCACAATGAGCAGTACTTC.

This clonotype was recorded at least ten times. The CDR3 DNA is TGCAGTGCTAGAGATCAGGGGGAGAATCAAGATACGCAGTATTTT. Its translation: CSARDQGENQDTQYF. The chain carries TRBV20-1 and TRBJ2-3; TRBD1 matches 7 bases. Germline V gene lookup returns CDR1 DFQATT and CDR2 SNEGSKA (reference sequence). The CDR3 length is 15 residues. The ends lost 0 bases at V and 5 bases at J; junction bases unmatched: 8.

Only a few counts were recorded for this clonotype. The chain has TRBV9 and TRBJ2-1; 10 nucleotides match TRBD2. V lost 0 bases, J lost 7 bases, and 7 bases stayed unmatched. This CDR3 has 16 residues. Germline loops: CDR1 SGDLS, CDR2 YYNGEE. The CDR3 nucleotides read TGTGCCAGCAGCGTAGATGGAGCGGGAGGGAGGAATGAGCAGTTCTTC. The encoded protein is CASSVDGAGGRNEQFF.

This clonotype was detected only a few times. J is TRBJ2-1 and V is TRBV6-1; possible D gene TRBD1, 7 bases. There are 16 residues in the CDR3. CDR1 MNHNS and CDR2 SASEGT come from the germline V gene. The V end was cut by 5 bases, the J end by 6 bases, with 20 bases between. Here the CDR3 DNA reads TGTGCCAGCAGTCCCACCGGAGGGGGCGCAGGCAATGAGCAGTTCTTC. Translated, it gives CASSPTGGGAGNEQFF.

V and J are TRBV25-1 and TRBJ2-2, with a weak D call TRBD2 (5 bases). This CDR3 is 13 amino acids long. V lost 4 bases, J lost 7 bases, and 10 bases lay in between. Germline V gives CDR1 MGHDK, CDR2 SYGVNS. The CDR3 nucleotides read TGTGCCAGCAGTGCCGGGGTAGGCGGGGAGCTGTTTTTT. It codes for CASSAGVGGELFF.

The sample holds a few counts of this clonotype. The rearrangement joins TRBV12-3 or TRBV12-4 to TRBJ1-1; TRBD1 is a possible D gene (5 bases). Trimming cost V 5 bases and J 7 bases, with 14 bases left between them. The CDR3 sequence is 13 residues long. Here the CDR3 reads CASSLGTAGEAFF. The CDR3 DNA sequence: TGTGCCAGCAGTCTAGGGACTGCCGGTGAAGCTTTCTTT.

In its sample, this clonotype was seen many times. The chain uses TRBV2 and TRBJ2-3; D not resolved. Looked up from germline, CDR1 is SNHLY and CDR2 is FYNNEI. V gave up 7 bases and J gave up 2 bases, with 4 bases separating them. The CDR3 runs to 11 residues. CDR3 in amino acids: CASKATDTQYF. CDR3 DNA sequence: TGTGCCAGCAAAGCCACAGATACGCAGTATTTT. Drawing the rest from reference TRBV2 and TRBJ2-3, the complete variable domain is EPEVTQTPSHQVTQMGQEVILRCVPISNHLYFYWYRQILGQKVEFLVSFYNNEISEKSEIFDDQFSVERPDGSNFTLKIRSTKLEDSAMYFCASKATDTQYFGPGTRLTVL.

The V gene is TRBV12-3 or TRBV12-4, the J gene TRBJ2-7; 8 nucleotides line up with TRBD2. Trimming cost V 3 bases and J 4 bases; bases outside gene matches: 20. CDR3 length equals 19 residues. The CDR3 protein is CASSFNLRGIAGRGYEQYF. CDR3 bases: TGTGCCAGCAGTTTTAATCTTCGCGGGATAGCGGGGAGGGGGTACGAGCAGTACTTC.

On this clonotype itself: This clone may be a read error of a much larger clone one base away. The chain employs TRBV15 and TRBJ2-1; either TRBD1 or TRBD2 may supply D (5 bases each). Germline values: CDR1 LNHNV, CDR2 YYDKDF (reference sequence). Trimming took 0 bases from V and 7 from J, leaving 13 bases between them. The CDR3 sequence is 15 residues long. The DNA for the CDR3 is TGTGCCACCAGCAGAGAGCTCGGGACCCAGAATGAGCAGTTCTTC. Its protein is CATSRELGTQNEQFF.

The chain couples TRBV5-1 to TRBJ1-1; D not resolved. The length of the CDR3 is 13 residues. CDR1 is SGHRS and CDR2 is YFSETQ in the germline V gene. V lost 7 bases and J 4 bases, leaving 14 bases between the germline ends. CDR3 residues: CASSDGAATEAFF. CDR3 sequence (DNA): TGCGCCAGCTCCGACGGAGCCGCCACTGAAGCTTTCTTT.